Presented here are 3 T cell receptor beta chains from one specimen sequenced in a study of blood T cell repertoires in COVID-19. The data were produced by immunoSEQ multiplex PCR, yet TCRdb's version contains in-frame clones alone and is incomplete. The table records a few hundred thousand clones, approximately 88% of them present only once. Sequenced: PBMCs or T cells enriched from blood (not recorded which). The receptors stem from a man aged 25 to 45 who had recovered from COVID-19.

This chain connects TRBV3-1 (or the pseudogene TRBV3-2) to TRBJ1-1, with D possibly matching TRBD1 (5 bases). The V end was cut by 3 bases, the J end by 0 bases, with 8 bases between. The CDR3 is 14 amino acids. Germline V CDR1 and CDR2: LGHDT, YNNKEL (reference sequence). CDR3 DNA sequence: TGTGCCAGCAGCCAGGAGGGGATGAACACTGAAGCTTTCTTT. This gives the protein CASSQEGMNTEAFF.

The rearrangement links TRBV13 to TRBJ2-5; 9 bases match TRBD1. V was pared by 3 bases and J by 7 bases, with 3 bases of the junction left unmatched. CDR3 length: 13 amino acids. CDR1 and CDR2 from the germline V gene are PRHDT and FYEKMQ (reference sequence). CDR3 bases: TGTGCCAGCAGCTTCGACAGGGGGGGGACCCAGTACTTC. Its translation is CASSFDRGGTQYF.

This chain's CDR3 is CASSLGQLTYNEQFF. The CDR3 nucleotides read TGTGCCAGCAGCTTGGGACAGCTAACCTACAATGAGCAGTTCTTC. This sequence joins TRBV5-6 and TRBJ2-1, with a weak D call TRBD1 (5 bases). V was shortened by 0 bases and J by 2 bases, with 9 bases between the two germline ends. CDR3 length: 15 amino acids. Germline-derived CDR1 and CDR2 are SGHDT and YYEEEE.